One T cell receptor beta chain is described in this entry. No antigen is known for it. CDR1 ENHRY and CDR2 SYGVKD come from the germline V gene. The CDR3 length is 17 residues. With V trimmed by 0 bases and J by 2 bases, 7 bases remained unmatched. This entry is derived from a study of response to subunit inactivated influenza vaccine. Study-level results: Few new T cells, the authors suggested, are recruited by each seasonal influenza vaccination.

TCRdb passed the RT-PCR reads through MiXCR, listing each CDR3 protein once. The table shows around 850,000 distinct CDR3 sequences, with about a fifth occurring only once. The receptor comes from a man aged 50 to 60 who received an inactivated influenza vaccine. The genes are TRBV10-3 and TRBJ1-1, with 9 bases aligning to TRBD1. The sample here was PBMCs from blood, taken around 5 days after vaccination. CDR3 sequence (DNA): TGTGCCATCAGTGAGTCGAGGGGACAGGGTGTAAACACTGAAGCTTTCTTT. Its translation: CAISESRGQGVNTEAFF.